A selection of T cell receptor beta chains follows, all from one sample in a study of OX40 agonist ivuxolimab in advanced cancers. Here immunoSEQ multiplex PCR was the method, and the copy in TCRdb shows in-frame clones only, minus some. In the table there are more than 75,000 clones, about nine tenths of which are singletons. The material was CD4+ or CD8+ T cells sorted from blood, obtained in a trial of the OX40 agonist ivuxolimab. These receptors all come from an adult with an advanced solid tumor such as melanoma, head and neck, liver or kidney cancer. Both conserved end residues are part of each CDR3. A D gene is named only where the DNA matches it firmly. Some rows have no size entry. The others give once, few or many, or a class for an expanded clone.

>NA|13|NA|TRBJ2-1|TRBV7-2
CASSSRYTYEQFF
TGTGCCAGCAGCTCACGGTACACCTATGAGCAGTTCTTC
>NA|16|TRBD2|TRBJ2-3|TRBV7-9
CASSDGLAGVGDTQYF
TGTGCCAGCAGCGATGGACTAGCGGGAGTAGGAGATACGCAGTATTTT
>NA|16|NA|TRBJ2-5|TRBV5-6
CASSLVDRSRQETQYF
TGTGCCAGCAGCTTGGTTGACAGGTCCCGACAAGAGACCCAGTACTTC
>NA|15|NA|TRBJ1-1|TRBV27
CASRYLDRENTEAFF
TGTGCCAGCAGATATTTGGACAGAGAGAACACTGAAGCTTTCTTT
>NA|14|TRBD2|TRBJ2-3|TRBV10-3
CASHPGGITDTQYF
TGTGCCTCCCACCCGGGGGGGATCACAGATACGCAGTATTTT
>few|15|NA|TRBJ2-5|TRBV10-2
CASSPGRGRQETQYF
TGCGCCAGCAGTCCCGGCCGGGGTCGGCAGGAGACCCAGTACTTC
>NA|13|NA|TRBJ2-5|TRBV6-6
CASNQNRQETQYF
TGTGCCAGCAACCAAAACCGGCAAGAGACCCAGTACTTC
>NA|13|NA|TRBJ2-7|TRBV10-3
CAISGLGAYEQYF
TGTGCCATTAGTGGTCTGGGGGCCTACGAGCAGTACTTC
>NA|12|NA|TRBJ1-1|TRBV2
CASGRTSRGAFF
TGTGCCAGCGGTAGGACATCCAGAGGGGCTTTCTTT
>NA|15|NA|TRBJ1-5|TRBV4-1
CASSQSGHGYQPQHF
TGCGCCAGCAGCCAATCGGGACACGGTTATCAGCCCCAGCATTTT
>NA|15|TRBD1|TRBJ1-1|TRBV7-2
CASSVRGQKNTEAFF
TGTGCCAGCAGCGTCCGGGGACAGAAGAACACTGAAGCTTTCTTT
>NA|16|NA|TRBJ1-3|TRBV5-1
CASSLDYPGSGNTIYF
TGCGCCAGCAGCTTGGATTATCCAGGGTCTGGAAACACCATATATTTT
>NA|15|NA|TRBJ2-3|TRBV5-1
CASSLIGGSTDTQYF
TGCGCCAGCAGCTTGATAGGGGGAAGCACAGATACGCAGTATTTT
>NA|16|NA|TRBJ2-4|TRBV28
CASSLLATLAKNIQYF
TGTGCCAGCAGTTTATTGGCGACCCTAGCCAAAAACATTCAGTACTTC
>NA|16|NA|TRBJ2-2|TRBV5-8
CASSFPGPQNTGELFF
TGTGCCAGCAGCTTCCCGGGACCCCAGAACACCGGGGAGCTGTTTTTT
>NA|16|TRBD2|TRBJ2-5|TRBV7-3
CASSLNGGSKVETQYF
TGTGCCAGCAGCTTAAACGGCGGGAGTAAGGTAGAGACCCAGTACTTC
>NA|18|NA|TRBJ1-4|TRBV7-8
CANSFYTPTDATNEKLFF
TGTGCCAACAGCTTCTACACACCGACAGATGCAACTAATGAAAAACTGTTTTTT
>NA|14|NA|TRBJ1-6|TRBV19
CASSEQWHNSPLHF
TGTGCCAGTAGTGAACAGTGGCATAATTCACCCCTCCACTTT
>NA|16|NA|TRBJ2-4|TRBV2
CASSVGSDLAKNIQYF
TGTGCCAGCAGTGTCGGATCAGATTTGGCCAAAAACATTCAGTACTTC
>NA|14|NA|TRBJ2-5|TRBV18
CASSPPGSQETQYF
TGTGCCAGCTCACCACCGGGAAGCCAAGAGACCCAGTACTTC
>NA|20|TRBD2|TRBJ2-4|TRBV5-1
CASSLGRIAGGSLAKNIQYF
TGCGCCAGCAGCTTGGGTAGGATAGCGGGAGGATCACTAGCCAAAAACATTCAGTACTTC
>NA|14|NA|TRBJ1-1|TRBV5-4
CASSFRGAGTEAFF
TGTGCCAGCAGCTTTCGGGGGGCGGGCACTGAAGCTTTCTTT